One sample yielded the 21 T cell receptor beta chains listed below, sequenced in a study of blood T cell repertoires in COVID-19. Data came from immunoSEQ multiplex PCR; TCRdb stores just in-frame clones and leaves some out. Here the sample spans hundreds of thousands of clones, approximately 86% being singletons. Sequencing was performed on peripheral blood. Receptors originate from a woman in her 70s with COVID-19, enrolled during active disease.

The chain combines TRBV30 with TRBJ1-5; D possibly corresponds to TRBD1 (6 bases). With 3 bases removed from V and 0 bases from J, the gap between germline ends came to 24 bases. Germline CDR1 and CDR2: GTSNPN and SVGIG (reference sequence). This CDR3 has 19 amino acids. CDR3 sequence: CAWSPAPGHDPFSNQPQHF. Here the CDR3 DNA reads TGTGCCTGGAGCCCCGCCCCGGGACATGACCCTTTTAGCAATCAGCCCCAGCATTTT.

A single count supports this clone. The V call is TRBV4-3, the J call TRBJ2-2; tentatively, D is TRBD1 (5 bases). Germline CDR1 reads LGHNA; CDR2 reads YSLEER. This CDR3 region has 15 residues. V was shortened by 4 bases and J by 6 bases, with 15 bases between the two germline ends. CDR3 loop: CASSPGRVRPGELFF. The CDR3 coding sequence is TGCGCCAGCAGCCCGGGCAGGGTCCGTCCCGGGGAGCTGTTTTTT.

This chain uses TRBV3-1 (or the pseudogene TRBV3-2) with TRBJ2-1; 7 nucleotides match TRBD1. CDR1 and CDR2 (germline): LGHDT, YNNKEL (reference sequence). The CDR3 is 17 amino acids. With V trimmed by 1 base and J by 9 bases, 15 bases remained unmatched. CDR3 sequence reads: CASSQATPGTACGEQFF. The CDR3 DNA follows: TGTGCCAGCAGCCAAGCGACACCCGGGACAGCCTGTGGTGAGCAGTTCTTC.

Comment on this clone: Distinct nucleotide sequences in the sample also encode this CDR3. The V call is TRBV7-2, the J call TRBJ2-7, with D unresolved. V was cut by 2 bases and J by 0 bases, with 8 bases left in between. The CDR3 sequence is 14 residues long. Germline assignment: CDR1 SGHTA and CDR2 FQGNSA. The CDR3 bases are TGTGCCAGCAGCTTATTGAGTAGCTCCTACGAGCAGTACTTC. It codes for CASSLLSSSYEQYF.

The chain combines TRBV7-2 with TRBJ1-1; the match to TRBD1 covers 7 bases. V shed 6 bases, J shed 1 base, and the junction held 5 bases outside the gene matches. This CDR3 comprises 14 residues. From germline, CDR1 is SGHTA and CDR2 FQGNSA. The CDR3 loop reads CASRMDRQNTEAFF. CDR3 DNA: TGTGCCAGCAGGATGGACAGGCAGAACACTGAAGCTTTCTTT.

In this sample, this clone turned up once. The V gene is TRBV18, the J gene TRBJ2-7; the match to TRBD1 covers 10 bases. The ends lost 2 bases at V and 7 bases at J; junction bases unmatched: 2. The CDR3 is 13 residues long. Germline V CDR1 and CDR2: KGHSH, LQKENI. The CDR3 bases are TGTGCCAGCTCACCAGAGGGACAGGGGGAGCAGTACTTC. Its protein is CASSPEGQGEQYF.

This chain links TRBV6-5 with TRBJ2-2; 7 bases are shared with TRBD2. The V gene end was trimmed by 5 bases and the J gene end by 5 bases; junction bases not matched to a gene: 8. The CDR3 has 15 residues. Per the germline V gene, CDR1 is MNHEY and CDR2 is SVGAGI. The CDR3 DNA follows: TGTGCCAGCAGTCTCCCGGGACTAAAGACCGGGGAGCTGTTTTTT. Translation gives CASSLPGLKTGELFF.

V usage is TRBV5-6 and J usage is TRBJ2-3; 7 bases line up with TRBD2. Germline V CDR1 and CDR2: SGHDT, YYEEEE. The CDR3 contains 14 residues. V was clipped by 3 bases and J by 3 bases; unmatched bases: 4. In DNA, the CDR3 is TGTGCCAGCAGCTCAGCGGGGCCTACAGATACGCAGTATTTT. This sequence encodes CASSSAGPTDTQYF.

The chain recombines TRBV19 with TRBJ2-5, with a weak D call TRBD2 (6 bases). The CDR3 is made up of 15 amino acids. CDR1 and CDR2 (germline): LNHDA, SQIVND (reference sequence). V dropped 3 bases and J dropped 5 bases, with 16 bases sitting between them. The CDR3 region is CASSILAGMGETQYF. The CDR3 DNA is TGTGCCAGTAGTATCCTGGCGGGGATGGGGGAGACCCAGTACTTC.

This clone was counted a single time. This rearrangement joins TRBV5-6 to TRBJ1-1; a weak D match, TRBD1 (5 bases). The germline V and J ends were trimmed by 6 bases and 1 base, with 16 bases remaining between them. CDR1 is SGHDT, CDR2 YYEEEE, per germline. This CDR3 has 15 residues. CDR3 amino acids: CASNLRGLANTEAFF. The DNA of the CDR3 is TGTGCCAGCAACCTTAGGGGACTGGCGAACACTGAAGCTTTCTTT.

Only one count was recorded for this clone. The chain joins TRBV6-4 to TRBJ1-4; 9 bases line up with TRBD1. V trimming: 6 bases; J trimming: 6 bases; junction bases outside the gene matches: 8. CDR3 length: 15 residues. CDR1 and CDR2 from the germline V gene are MRHNA and SNTAGT. The CDR3 here is CASRLPTGGDEKLFF. CDR3 coding DNA: TGTGCCAGCAGACTACCGACAGGGGGGGATGAAAAACTGTTTTTT.

The chain recombines TRBV18 with TRBJ2-2, with 9 nucleotides matching TRBD1. This CDR3 has 14 residues. CDR1 KGHSH and CDR2 LQKENI come from the germline V gene. Losses at the gene ends were 6 bases for V and 3 bases for J; bases not matched to a gene: 2. The CDR3 loop is CASSRDRDTGELFF. DNA for the CDR3: TGTGCCAGCTCCCGGGACAGGGACACCGGGGAGCTGTTTTTT.

V and J are TRBV15 and TRBJ2-2; TRBD2 might be the D (6 bases). This CDR3 spans 15 amino acids. V was shortened by 4 bases and J by 1 base, with 10 bases between the two germline ends. CDR1 and CDR2 from the germline V gene are LNHNV and YYDKDF (reference sequence). The CDR3 loop is CATSKGGVNTGELFF. In DNA, the CDR3 is TGTGCCACCAGCAAGGGCGGGGTGAACACCGGGGAGCTGTTTTTT.

The chain recombines TRBV5-1 with TRBJ2-5; 8 nucleotides match TRBD1. From germline, CDR1 is SGHRS and CDR2 YFSETQ. This CDR3 is 16 amino acids long. J gave up 0 bases and V 3 bases, and 7 bases lay outside the gene matches. CDR3 in amino acids: CASSWTGFQYQETQYF. The CDR3, as DNA: TGCGCCAGCAGCTGGACAGGGTTTCAGTACCAAGAGACCCAGTACTTC. The full variable domain, rest sourced from reference TRBV5-1 and TRBJ2-5, is KAGVTQTPRYLIKTRGQQVTLSCSPISGHRSVSWYQQTPGQGLQFLFEYFSETQRNKGNFPGRFSGRQFSNSRSEMNVSTLELGDSALYLCASSWTGFQYQETQYFGPGTRLLVL.

CDR3 in amino acids: CASSTWEMWSNQPQHF. Here the CDR3 DNA reads TGTGCCAGTAGTACTTGGGAGATGTGGAGCAATCAGCCCCAGCATTTT. The chain carries TRBV19 and TRBJ1-5; D remains ambiguous. Germline values: CDR1 LNHDA, CDR2 SQIVND (reference sequence). V shed 4 bases and J shed 1 base, with 14 bases lying between them. This CDR3 has 16 amino acids.

Written as DNA, the CDR3 is TGTGCCAGCAGCTTAAGTCAGGGGACAGTTGGCTACACCTTC. Its protein is CASSLSQGTVGYTF. The chain recombines TRBV7-8 with TRBJ1-2; 7 nucleotides agree with TRBD1. This CDR3 is 14 amino acids long. V lost 2 bases and J lost 7; bases outside the gene matches: 7. Germline lookup yields CDR1 SGHVS and CDR2 FQNEAQ.

CDR3: CATQKLAGFYEQYF. CDR3 DNA: TGTGCCACCCAAAAACTAGCGGGGTTCTACGAGCAGTACTTC. The rearrangement links TRBV10-3 to TRBJ2-7; 10 nucleotides align to TRBD2. The CDR3 runs to 14 residues. V was clipped by 10 bases and J by 3 bases; unmatched bases: 9. Germline V gives CDR1 ENHRY, CDR2 SYGVKD.

In this sample, this clone turned up a few times. The V and J genes are TRBV3-1 (or the pseudogene TRBV3-2) and TRBJ2-1; perhaps TRBD2 as D (6 bases). The CDR3 sequence is 17 residues long. Germline assignment: CDR1 LGHDT and CDR2 YNNKEL (reference sequence). V lost 0 bases and J lost 2, with 14 bases in between. The CDR3 region is CASSQDRFGGTYNEQFF. CDR3 sequence (DNA): TGTGCCAGCAGCCAAGATCGGTTTGGGGGGACCTACAATGAGCAGTTCTTC.

This chain joins TRBV2 and TRBJ2-6; D gene unclear. The CDR3 contains 13 residues. Deletions cut 6 bases from V and 1 base from J, with 4 bases between. Germline lookup yields CDR1 SNHLY and CDR2 FYNNEI. The CDR3 reads CASSISGANVLTF. The CDR3 nucleotides read TGTGCCAGCAGCATTTCTGGGGCCAACGTCCTGACTTTC.

The CDR3 protein is CASSLSGGNTDTQYF. CDR3 nucleotides: TGCGCCAGCAGCTTAAGCGGGGGGAACACAGATACGCAGTATTTT. This chain joins TRBV5-1 and TRBJ2-3; 9 bases agree with TRBD2. The trim removed 2 bases at V and 2 bases at J, leaving 3 bases unmatched. The CDR3 sequence is 15 residues long. Germline CDR1 and CDR2: SGHRS and YFSETQ.

The table lists this clone with a count of one. V usage is TRBV5-1 and J usage is TRBJ2-2, with 7 bases lining up with TRBD1. The CDR3 consists of 14 residues. The trim removed 4 bases at V and 6 bases at J, leaving 6 bases unmatched. Per germline, CDR1 SGHRS and CDR2 YFSETQ. CDR3 DNA: TGCGCCAGCAGCCTCACAGGGGACGCCGGGGAGCTGTTTTTT. Translating it yields CASSLTGDAGELFF.